This T cell receptor beta chain was identified during a study of blood T cells in healthy people across ages. The study's findings and limits: There were more naive CD4+ cells and higher diversity in long-lived donors than in aged donors.

This CDR3 is built from 13 residues. V shed 4 bases and J 4 bases; nucleotides not matched to a gene: 6. The V gene's germline CDR1 is SQVTM and CDR2 ANQGSEA. Each sample provided at least 6 micrograms of extracted total RNA. Combining a sample-barcoded 5' primer with a J-beta primer mix, a second PCR ran for roughly 7 to 12 cycles. MiXCR, applied by TCRdb to the 5' RACE reads, yields one record per CDR3 protein. The sample lists around 1.7 million distinct CDR3 sequences; approximately 30% were seen once. This clonotype was seen repeatedly, ten times or more. Its specificity is unknown. The specimen sequenced was blood. V usage is TRBV29-1 and J usage is TRBJ2-5, with 7 bases identical to TRBD1. This receptor was identified in a woman aged 25 to 39 in good health. The CDR3 DNA reads as TGCAGCGTTGCCTGGACAGGAGGAGAGACCCAGTACTTC. This codes for CSVAWTGGETQYF.